This T cell receptor beta chain comes out of a study of cytomegalovirus exposure and HLA in healthy donors. Study in general: The approximately 700 first-cohort repertoires shared a platform with the 100 to 150 validation repertoires, as reported in a later analysis.

The donors formed part of the approximately 120-subject validation cohort, distinct from the roughly 700-subject first cohort. TCRdb's copy holds only in-frame clones and misses some; the assay was immunoSEQ multiplex PCR. The repertoire includes roughly 79,000 clones, about 92% of them detected once, and approximately 0.69% sits in the top ten. V lost 4 bases and J lost 10, with 9 bases in between. The CDR3 runs 11 residues. The germline CDR1 and CDR2 sequences are SGHRS and YFSETQ. Sequencing was performed on PBMCs. The sequence derives from a man between 18 and 29 years old in good health and CMV-seronegative. The chain is built from TRBV5-1 and TRBJ2-1; a weak D match, TRBD1 (5 bases). CDR3 protein: CASSQDREQFF. The CDR3 region has the DNA TGCGCCAGCAGCCAAGACAGAGAGCAGTTCTTC.